The clone carrying this T cell receptor (beta chain) appeared many times. Its cognate antigen is unknown. The V segment lost 5 bases and the J segment 5 bases; nucleotides outside the gene matches: 5. This CDR3 has 13 residues. TCRdb recomputed calls from the 5' RACE reads with MiXCR, one row per CDR3 protein. The data hold 200,000 to 300,000 distinct CDR3 sequences, with over 8.5% observed a single time. This entry belongs to a study of T-cell memory formation after mild COVID-19. Turning to the study itself: Largely donor-specific sequence clusters came from two donors. Study-wide findings and caveats: Whether second-wave clones peaking at day 37 were SARS-CoV-2 specific went unconfirmed.

The chain combines TRBV12-3 or TRBV12-4 with TRBJ1-1, with 7 bases lining up with TRBD1. The source material was PBMCs or a T cell subset sorted from them (not recorded which). The sequence came from a man aged 18 to 29 who had mild COVID-19 (a few samples of this study predate the infection). Cell type and time point are not known. CDR3 sequence reads: CASSTGEGTEAFF. The CDR3 nucleotides are TGTGCCAGCAGTACAGGGGAGGGAACTGAAGCTTTCTTT.